What follows is one TCR beta chain and its context. Its target is not known. This sample was included in a study of T cell responses to AZD1222 COVID-19 vaccine. Study details: Pooled together were second doses at about 4 or about 12 weeks. Overall study findings and caveats: Mapped onto spike, vaccine-associated CD4 TCRs spanned it and were dominant at 160-218 and 743-854. Donors in the cohort were predominantly white British and more often female, and clonal diversity was possibly underestimated.

Repertoires were generated with immunoSEQ multiplex PCR, while TCRdb's copy carries only in-frame clones and drops some. Of over 140,000 clones listed, roughly 92% were seen once; the top ten hold about 4.8%. The germline V gene encodes CDR1 SQVTM and CDR2 ANQGSEA. V dropped 4 bases and J dropped 1 base, with 13 bases sitting between them. The CDR3 has 14 residues. The specimen comprised peripheral blood, sampled on day 0 of AZD1222 vaccination. V and J are TRBV29-1 and TRBJ1-2, with a tentative D call TRBD1 (6 bases). This clonotype was obtained from an adult in good health. The CDR3: CSVVVAGVNYGYTF. The CDR3, as DNA: TGCAGCGTTGTCGTGGCAGGGGTTAACTATGGCTACACCTTC.